Sequencing of this T cell receptor beta chain was carried out in a study of PD-1 blockade in classical Hodgkin lymphoma. Germline-derived CDR1 and CDR2 are SEHNR and FQNEAQ (reference sequence). The V and J ends lost 0 bases and 2 bases respectively, with 7 bases between them. This CDR3 contains 14 residues. The assay was immunoSEQ multiplex PCR, and TCRdb's table has in-frame clones only and misses some. The sample has about 28,000 clones; around four fifths are singletons. Every patient experienced relapse after autologous stem cell transplantation, and brentuximab vedotin exposure varied. The chain is built from TRBV7-9 and TRBJ2-5; D remains unclear. Sequencing used peripheral blood mononuclear cells (PBMCs), obtained before the second cycle of nivolumab. The sequence was collected from a human donor with classical Hodgkin lymphoma. This CDR3 is CASSLASVQETQYF. CDR3 DNA: TGTGCCAGCAGCTTAGCGTCAGTTCAAGAGACCCAGTACTTC.